The present entry profiles one T cell receptor (beta chain) with its context. This sample is drawn from a study of blood T cell repertoires in COVID-19. Background on the study: There were acute and convalescent COVID-19 samples, and they came from the United States, Italy and Spain. In each case, the material was cDNA or gDNA derived from T cells, B-cell-depleted T cells, or PBMCs.

Authors' methods: Scientists estimated how many nucleated cells there were by amplifying reference gene primers. The method was immunoSEQ multiplex PCR; TCRdb's version includes in-frame clones alone and lacks a portion of them. V and J calls and clone size are copied from that table; D and trimming were computed from the DNA. The sample yields under 200,000 clones, approximately 90% seen once. The sequenced sample consisted of peripheral blood. This sequence originates from a man between 18 and 35 years old with acute or convalescent COVID-19.

This CDR3 reads CASSQERDTYSNQPQHF. CDR3 nucleotides: TGTGCCAGTAGTCAAGAGAGGGACACCTATAGCAATCAGCCCCAGCATTTT. V and J are TRBV19 and TRBJ1-5; D possibly corresponds to TRBD1 (6 bases). Trimming removed 5 bases from V and 0 bases from J, with 17 bases in between. Looked up from germline, CDR1 is LNHDA and CDR2 is SQIVND (reference sequence). CDR3 size: 17 residues.